This is a list of T cell receptor beta chains from one sample in a study of regulatory T cells in long-lasting Graves disease. A single record per CDR3 protein comes from TCRdb applying MiXCR to the multiplex PCR reads. The repertoire holds about 520,000 distinct CDR3 sequences, around 12% seen once, with about 8.3% in the top ten. The same data also went into a second study, on T cells in Graves' hyperthyroidism and ophthalmopathy.

Sequences were derived from peripheral blood mononuclear cells (PBMCs), sampled at new diagnosis, from a patient treated with antithyroid drugs. The receptors derive from a woman between 25 and 40 years old with Graves disease. The CDR3 runs from the conserved cysteine through the conserved F or W. The D gene is left open where the match is weak. The listing skips clone size in some rows; elsewhere it reads once, few, many or a size class.

D gene: .; clone size: many; CDR3 length: 13; J gene: TRBJ1-1; V gene: TRBV2; CDR3 DNA: TGTGCCAGCACTCTGGAAAAAAACACTGAAGCTTTCTTT; CDR3 protein: CASTLEKNTEAFF
D gene: .; clone size: many; CDR3 length: 14; J gene: TRBJ2-2; V gene: TRBV6-2/TRBV6-3; CDR3 DNA: TGTGCCAGCAGTTACTCAGGAGGATCCGGGGAGCTGTTTTTT; CDR3 protein: CASSYSGGSGELFF
D gene: TRBD2; clone size: few; CDR3 length: 14; J gene: TRBJ2-3; V gene: TRBV5-1; CDR3 DNA: TGCGCCAGCAGCCGTACTAGCGGCGCGGATACGCAGTATTTT; CDR3 protein: CASSRTSGADTQYF
D gene: TRBD2; clone size: many; CDR3 length: 18; J gene: TRBJ2-1; V gene: TRBV18; CDR3 DNA: TGTGCCAGCTCACTTATGACTAGCGGGGGGAGCTCCTACAATGAGCAGTTCTTC; CDR3 protein: CASSLMTSGGSSYNEQFF
D gene: TRBD2; clone size: many; CDR3 length: 14; J gene: TRBJ2-2; V gene: TRBV6-2/TRBV6-3; CDR3 DNA: TGTGCCAGGGGGGGGGTCACCCGGGACGGGGAGCTGTTTTTT; CDR3 protein: CARGGVTRDGELFF
D gene: .; clone size: many; CDR3 length: 15; J gene: TRBJ2-7; V gene: TRBV15; CDR3 DNA: TGTGCCACCAGCAGAGCTCCCCCGGGCGCCTACGAGCAGTACTTC; CDR3 protein: CATSRAPPGAYEQYF
D gene: TRBD1; clone size: many; CDR3 length: 15; J gene: TRBJ1-5; V gene: TRBV6-1; CDR3 DNA: TGTGCCAGCAAGATGGACAGGGCACGCAGTCAGCCCCAGCATTTT; CDR3 protein: CASKMDRARSQPQHF
D gene: TRBD2; clone size: few; CDR3 length: 13; J gene: TRBJ2-1; V gene: TRBV7-9; CDR3 DNA: TGTGCCAGCAGCTTCCCCGGACTAGATGAGCAGTTCTTC; CDR3 protein: CASSFPGLDEQFF
D gene: TRBD1; clone size: .; CDR3 length: 13; J gene: TRBJ1-5; V gene: TRBV29-1; CDR3 DNA: TGCAGCGTTGACAGGGGGCTCGGTCAGCCCCAGCATTTT; CDR3 protein: CSVDRGLGQPQHF
D gene: TRBD1; clone size: few; CDR3 length: 16; J gene: TRBJ2-1; V gene: TRBV7-9; CDR3 DNA: TGTGCCAGCAGCTTAGGAGGTTGGGACAGGGGCGATGAGCAGTTCTTC; CDR3 protein: CASSLGGWDRGDEQFF
D gene: TRBD1; clone size: many; CDR3 length: 16; J gene: TRBJ1-5; V gene: TRBV24-1; CDR3 DNA: TGTGCCACCAGTGACCCCGACCAGGGGGGCGATCAGCCCCAGCATTTT; CDR3 protein: CATSDPDQGGDQPQHF
D gene: .; clone size: many; CDR3 length: 14; J gene: TRBJ1-1; V gene: TRBV12-5; CDR3 DNA: TGTGCTAGTGGTTTGTCAGCGAGCCGGGCTGAAGCTTTCTTT; CDR3 protein: CASGLSASRAEAFF
D gene: .; clone size: many; CDR3 length: 14; J gene: TRBJ1-2; V gene: TRBV12-3/TRBV12-4; CDR3 DNA: TGTGCCAGCAGTTTTGGCGTTAGTCCCAGAGGCTACACCTTC; CDR3 protein: CASSFGVSPRGYTF
D gene: .; clone size: few; CDR3 length: 12; J gene: TRBJ2-1; V gene: TRBV20-1; CDR3 DNA: TGCAGTGCTAAGAAGGGCGTATATGAGCAGTTCTTC; CDR3 protein: CSAKKGVYEQFF
D gene: TRBD2; clone size: .; CDR3 length: 15; J gene: TRBJ2-2; V gene: TRBV20-1; CDR3 DNA: TGCAGTGCTCCGGGACTAGCGGGAGACACCGGGGAGCTGTTTTTT; CDR3 protein: CSAPGLAGDTGELFF
D gene: TRBD1; clone size: many; CDR3 length: 13; J gene: TRBJ1-1; V gene: TRBV14; CDR3 DNA: TGTGCCAGCAGCCAAGCCAGACAGGGGCCAACTTTCTTT; CDR3 protein: CASSQARQGPTFF
D gene: .; clone size: once; CDR3 length: 13; J gene: TRBJ2-7; V gene: TRBV3-1; CDR3 DNA: TGTGCCAGCAGCCAGGGAACGGGGTTCGAGCAGTACTTC; CDR3 protein: CASSQGTGFEQYF
D gene: .; clone size: many; CDR3 length: 17; J gene: TRBJ2-1; V gene: TRBV28; CDR3 DNA: TGTGCCAGCAGTTTACGATACAGCCTATTGAACTACAATGAGCAGTTCTTC; CDR3 protein: CASSLRYSLLNYNEQFF
D gene: TRBD1; clone size: many; CDR3 length: 16; J gene: TRBJ1-1; V gene: TRBV6-1; CDR3 DNA: TGTGCCAGCAGTCCGGACAGGGGCGGGGGGAACACTGAAGCTTTCTTT; CDR3 protein: CASSPDRGGGNTEAFF
D gene: .; clone size: few; CDR3 length: 13; J gene: TRBJ1-2; V gene: TRBV6-9; CDR3 DNA: TGTGCCAGCAGTTCGGACGGCCCCTATGGCTACACCTTC; CDR3 protein: CASSSDGPYGYTF
D gene: .; clone size: few; CDR3 length: 15; J gene: TRBJ1-2; V gene: TRBV19; CDR3 DNA: TGTGCCAGTAGTCCTGATAGGAGGGCTAACTATGGCTACACCTTC; CDR3 protein: CASSPDRRANYGYTF
D gene: .; clone size: few; CDR3 length: 11; J gene: TRBJ2-7; V gene: TRBV2; CDR3 DNA: TGTGCCAGCAGTGTGGTTTACGAGCAGTACTTC; CDR3 protein: CASSVVYEQYF
D gene: .; clone size: .; CDR3 length: 13; J gene: TRBJ2-3; V gene: TRBV6-1; CDR3 DNA: TGTGCCAGCAGGGCTAATCTGGCAGATACGCAGTATTTT; CDR3 protein: CASRANLADTQYF
D gene: .; clone size: many; CDR3 length: 16; J gene: TRBJ2-7; V gene: TRBV11-3; CDR3 DNA: TGTGCCAGCAGCTTAGCCCGGACGAGAGAAATCTACGAGCAGTACTTC; CDR3 protein: CASSLARTREIYEQYF
D gene: .; clone size: few; CDR3 length: 16; J gene: TRBJ1-1; V gene: TRBV7-9; CDR3 DNA: TGTGCCAGCAGCTTCGACCCCGGCGGGATGAACACTGAAGCTTTCTTT; CDR3 protein: CASSFDPGGMNTEAFF
D gene: TRBD1; clone size: .; CDR3 length: 14; J gene: TRBJ2-3; V gene: TRBV6-1; CDR3 DNA: TGTGCCAGCAGTGACAGGGGGCGTGGAGATACGCAGTATTTT; CDR3 protein: CASSDRGRGDTQYF
D gene: .; clone size: few; CDR3 length: 12; J gene: TRBJ2-7; V gene: TRBV20-1; CDR3 DNA: TGCAGCGCCGATAGGGGAGGTTACGAGCAGTACTTC; CDR3 protein: CSADRGGYEQYF
D gene: .; clone size: .; CDR3 length: 15; J gene: TRBJ1-2; V gene: TRBV28; CDR3 DNA: TGTGCCAGCAGCCGGGCGGGGGCCAGCCCCTATGGCTACACCTTC; CDR3 protein: CASSRAGASPYGYTF
D gene: TRBD1; clone size: few; CDR3 length: 14; J gene: TRBJ2-3; V gene: TRBV7-3; CDR3 DNA: TGTGCCAGCAGCTTAACAGGGGGCACGAATACGCAGTATTTT; CDR3 protein: CASSLTGGTNTQYF
D gene: TRBD2; clone size: .; CDR3 length: 13; J gene: TRBJ2-1; V gene: TRBV6-2/TRBV6-3; CDR3 DNA: TGTGCCAGCGGGACTAGCGGGAGATATGAGCAGTTCTTC; CDR3 protein: CASGTSGRYEQFF
D gene: .; clone size: few; CDR3 length: 15; J gene: TRBJ1-5; V gene: TRBV6-2/TRBV6-3; CDR3 DNA: TGTGCCAGCACCATAACAGGGCTTAGCAATCAGCCCCAGCATTTT; CDR3 protein: CASTITGLSNQPQHF
D gene: TRBD2; clone size: many; CDR3 length: 15; J gene: TRBJ2-3; V gene: TRBV9; CDR3 DNA: TGTGCCAGCAGACCAGCGGGAGGGATCACAGATACGCAGTATTTT; CDR3 protein: CASRPAGGITDTQYF
D gene: .; clone size: many; CDR3 length: 13; J gene: TRBJ1-2; V gene: TRBV7-9; CDR3 DNA: TGTGCCAGCAGCTTAATACGAGGCTATGGCTACACCTTC; CDR3 protein: CASSLIRGYGYTF
D gene: .; clone size: many; CDR3 length: 13; J gene: TRBJ1-4; V gene: TRBV6-1; CDR3 DNA: TGTGCCAGCAGAGACCGAGCGGGGGAAAAACTGTTTTTT; CDR3 protein: CASRDRAGEKLFF
D gene: .; clone size: many; CDR3 length: 15; J gene: TRBJ2-7; V gene: TRBV6-2/TRBV6-3; CDR3 DNA: TGTGCCAGCAGCCACAGACAGGGAGGTTCCTACGAGCAGTACTTC; CDR3 protein: CASSHRQGGSYEQYF
D gene: .; clone size: many; CDR3 length: 16; J gene: TRBJ2-7; V gene: TRBV19; CDR3 DNA: TGTGCCAGTAGTACCCTATGGCCTGCCGTAACCTACGAGCAGTACTTC; CDR3 protein: CASSTLWPAVTYEQYF
D gene: .; clone size: .; CDR3 length: 17; J gene: TRBJ2-1; V gene: TRBV7-2; CDR3 DNA: TGTGCCAGCAGCCCCCACCCCGGAGCGGGCTCCTACAATGAGCAGTTCTTC; CDR3 protein: CASSPHPGAGSYNEQFF
D gene: .; clone size: once; CDR3 length: 12; J gene: TRBJ1-3; V gene: TRBV29-1; CDR3 DNA: TGCAGCGTTGAATTGTGGGGAAACACCATATATTTT; CDR3 protein: CSVELWGNTIYF
D gene: .; clone size: once; CDR3 length: 16; J gene: TRBJ2-7; V gene: TRBV6-1; CDR3 DNA: TGTGCCAGCACCGCATTCCGCGGACGGTTTTCCTACGAGCAGTACTTC; CDR3 protein: CASTAFRGRFSYEQYF
D gene: TRBD2; clone size: many; CDR3 length: 13; J gene: TRBJ2-1; V gene: TRBV24-1; CDR3 DNA: TGTGCCGCTGGGACTAGCGGATACAATGAGCAGTTCTTC; CDR3 protein: CAAGTSGYNEQFF
D gene: .; clone size: few; CDR3 length: 14; J gene: TRBJ2-5; V gene: TRBV20-1; CDR3 DNA: TGCAGTGCGGACCAGGGACCCGGGGCGGAGACCCAGTACTTC; CDR3 protein: CSADQGPGAETQYF
D gene: .; clone size: many; CDR3 length: 15; J gene: TRBJ1-1; V gene: TRBV2; CDR3 DNA: TGTGCCAGCAGTGAAGCGGCTAACAGGAACACTGAAGCTTTCTTT; CDR3 protein: CASSEAANRNTEAFF
D gene: .; clone size: many; CDR3 length: 11; J gene: TRBJ2-7; V gene: TRBV29-1; CDR3 DNA: TGCAGCGTTGGACGGTCCTACGAGCAGTACTTC; CDR3 protein: CSVGRSYEQYF
D gene: .; clone size: many; CDR3 length: 16; J gene: TRBJ2-5; V gene: TRBV7-3; CDR3 DNA: TGTGCCAGCAGCTTAAGGGTAGACAAACGCCAAGAGACCCAGTACTTC; CDR3 protein: CASSLRVDKRQETQYF
D gene: .; clone size: few; CDR3 length: 15; J gene: TRBJ1-5; V gene: TRBV13; CDR3 DNA: TGTGCCAGCAGCTTACGAGCCGCGGGTAATCAGCCCCAGCATTTT; CDR3 protein: CASSLRAAGNQPQHF
D gene: .; clone size: .; CDR3 length: 14; J gene: TRBJ1-6; V gene: TRBV4-1; CDR3 DNA: TGCGCCAGCAGCCAAGAACCCGGTCGGTCACCCCTCCACTTT; CDR3 protein: CASSQEPGRSPLHF
D gene: TRBD1; clone size: .; CDR3 length: 17; J gene: TRBJ2-7; V gene: TRBV4-1; CDR3 DNA: TGCGCCAGCAGCCACCCTGACTCGGGACAGTTGAACTACGAGCAGTACTTC; CDR3 protein: CASSHPDSGQLNYEQYF
D gene: .; clone size: many; CDR3 length: 17; J gene: TRBJ2-7; V gene: TRBV6-1; CDR3 DNA: TGTGCCAGCAGATCGGGTTACTCTGGGTCGGCAACCTACGAGCAGTACTTC; CDR3 protein: CASRSGYSGSATYEQYF